Sequencing of this T cell receptor (beta chain) was carried out in a study of cytomegalovirus exposure and HLA in healthy donors. Study-level points and caveats: Accounts indicate the classifier identified cytomegalovirus status with strong specificity and sensitivity. V- and J-gene trimming of TCR beta was linked (in a later analysis) to a missense DCLRE1C variant.

Points on this clone: The antigen remains undetermined.

The CDR3 has 15 residues. Per germline, CDR1 LNHDA and CDR2 SQIVND (reference sequence). V dropped 2 bases and J dropped 8 bases, with 15 bases sitting between them. Researchers ran the PCR with 60 Vbeta and 13 Jbeta primers. Method: immunoSEQ multiplex PCR; TCRdb's copy keeps in-frame clones and lacks some. Altogether over 100,000 clones are present, 63% being singletons, with the ten largest covering approximately 9.1%. Sequenced: PBMCs. The chain recombines TRBV19 with TRBJ2-2; D remains unclear. The receptor was isolated from a man between 40 and 49 years old in good health and CMV-seropositive. CDR3 sequence reads: CASSISTTPWGELFF. CDR3 bases: TGTGCCAGTAGTATATCCACTACCCCATGGGGGGAGCTGTTTTTT.